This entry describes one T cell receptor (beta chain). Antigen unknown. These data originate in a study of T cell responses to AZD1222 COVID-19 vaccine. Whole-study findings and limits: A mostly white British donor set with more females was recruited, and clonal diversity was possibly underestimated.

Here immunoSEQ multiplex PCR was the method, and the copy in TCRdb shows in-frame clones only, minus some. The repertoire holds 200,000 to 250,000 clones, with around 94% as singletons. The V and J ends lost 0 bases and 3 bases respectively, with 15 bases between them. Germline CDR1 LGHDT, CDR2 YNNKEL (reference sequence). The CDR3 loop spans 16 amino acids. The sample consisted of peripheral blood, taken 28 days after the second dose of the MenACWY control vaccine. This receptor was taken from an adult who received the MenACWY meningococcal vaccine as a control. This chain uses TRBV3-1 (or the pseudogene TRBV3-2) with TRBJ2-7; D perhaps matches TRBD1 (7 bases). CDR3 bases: TGTGCCAGCAGCCAAGATCAGGGGGGAACAAACTACGAGCAGTACTTC. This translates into CASSQDQGGTNYEQYF.